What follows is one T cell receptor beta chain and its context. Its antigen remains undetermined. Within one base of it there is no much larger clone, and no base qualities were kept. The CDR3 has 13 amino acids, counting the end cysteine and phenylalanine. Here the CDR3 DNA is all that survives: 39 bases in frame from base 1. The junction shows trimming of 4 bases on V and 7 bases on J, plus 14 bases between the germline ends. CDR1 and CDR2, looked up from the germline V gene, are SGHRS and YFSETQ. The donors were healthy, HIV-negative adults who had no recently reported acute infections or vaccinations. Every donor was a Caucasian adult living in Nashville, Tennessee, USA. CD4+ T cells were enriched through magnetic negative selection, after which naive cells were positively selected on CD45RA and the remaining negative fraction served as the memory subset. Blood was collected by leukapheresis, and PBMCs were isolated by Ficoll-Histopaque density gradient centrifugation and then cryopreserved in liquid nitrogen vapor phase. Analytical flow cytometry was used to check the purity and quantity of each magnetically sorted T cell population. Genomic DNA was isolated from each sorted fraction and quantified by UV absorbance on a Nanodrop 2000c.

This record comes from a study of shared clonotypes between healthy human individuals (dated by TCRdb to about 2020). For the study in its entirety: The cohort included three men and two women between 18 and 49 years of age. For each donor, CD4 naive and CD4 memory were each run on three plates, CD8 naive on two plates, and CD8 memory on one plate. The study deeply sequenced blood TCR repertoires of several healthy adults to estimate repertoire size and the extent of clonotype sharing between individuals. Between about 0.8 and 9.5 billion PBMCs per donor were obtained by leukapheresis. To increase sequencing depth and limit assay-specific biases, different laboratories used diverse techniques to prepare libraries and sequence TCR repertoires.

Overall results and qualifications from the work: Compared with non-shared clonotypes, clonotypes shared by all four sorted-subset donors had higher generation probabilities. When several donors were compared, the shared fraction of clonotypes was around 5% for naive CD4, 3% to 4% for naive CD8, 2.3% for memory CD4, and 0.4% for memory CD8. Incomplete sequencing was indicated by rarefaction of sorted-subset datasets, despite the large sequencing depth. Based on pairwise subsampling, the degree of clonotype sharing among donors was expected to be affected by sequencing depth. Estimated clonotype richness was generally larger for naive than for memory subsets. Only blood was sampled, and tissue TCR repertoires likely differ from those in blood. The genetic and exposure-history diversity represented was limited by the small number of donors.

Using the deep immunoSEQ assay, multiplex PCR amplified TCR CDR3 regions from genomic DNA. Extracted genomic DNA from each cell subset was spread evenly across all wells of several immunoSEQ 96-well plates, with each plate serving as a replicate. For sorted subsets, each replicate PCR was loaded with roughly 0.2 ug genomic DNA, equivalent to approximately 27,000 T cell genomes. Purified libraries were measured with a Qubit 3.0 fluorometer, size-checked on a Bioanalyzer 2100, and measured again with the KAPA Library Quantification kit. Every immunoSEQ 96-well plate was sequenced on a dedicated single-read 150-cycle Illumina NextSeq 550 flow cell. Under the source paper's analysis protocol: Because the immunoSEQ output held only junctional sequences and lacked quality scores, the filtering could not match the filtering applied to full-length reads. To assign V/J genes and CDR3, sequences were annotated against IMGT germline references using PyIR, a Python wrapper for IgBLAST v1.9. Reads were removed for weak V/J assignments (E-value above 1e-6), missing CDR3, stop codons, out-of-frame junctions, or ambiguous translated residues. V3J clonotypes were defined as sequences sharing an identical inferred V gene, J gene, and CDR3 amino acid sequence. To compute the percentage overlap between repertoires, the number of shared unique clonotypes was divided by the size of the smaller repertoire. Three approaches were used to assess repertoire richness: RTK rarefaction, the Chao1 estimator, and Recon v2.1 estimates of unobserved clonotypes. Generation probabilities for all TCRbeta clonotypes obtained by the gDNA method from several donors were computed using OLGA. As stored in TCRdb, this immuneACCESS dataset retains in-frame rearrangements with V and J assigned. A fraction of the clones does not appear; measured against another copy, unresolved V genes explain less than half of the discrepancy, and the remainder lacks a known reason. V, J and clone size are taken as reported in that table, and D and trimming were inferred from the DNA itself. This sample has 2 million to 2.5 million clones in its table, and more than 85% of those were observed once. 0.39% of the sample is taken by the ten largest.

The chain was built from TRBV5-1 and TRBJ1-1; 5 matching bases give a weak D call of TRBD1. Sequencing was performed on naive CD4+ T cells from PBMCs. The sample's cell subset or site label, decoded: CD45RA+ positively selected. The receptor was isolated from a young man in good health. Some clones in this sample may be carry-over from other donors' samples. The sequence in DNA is TGCGCCAGCAGCATGGACGGGACGGGTGAAGCTTTCTTT. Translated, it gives CASSMDGTGEAFF.